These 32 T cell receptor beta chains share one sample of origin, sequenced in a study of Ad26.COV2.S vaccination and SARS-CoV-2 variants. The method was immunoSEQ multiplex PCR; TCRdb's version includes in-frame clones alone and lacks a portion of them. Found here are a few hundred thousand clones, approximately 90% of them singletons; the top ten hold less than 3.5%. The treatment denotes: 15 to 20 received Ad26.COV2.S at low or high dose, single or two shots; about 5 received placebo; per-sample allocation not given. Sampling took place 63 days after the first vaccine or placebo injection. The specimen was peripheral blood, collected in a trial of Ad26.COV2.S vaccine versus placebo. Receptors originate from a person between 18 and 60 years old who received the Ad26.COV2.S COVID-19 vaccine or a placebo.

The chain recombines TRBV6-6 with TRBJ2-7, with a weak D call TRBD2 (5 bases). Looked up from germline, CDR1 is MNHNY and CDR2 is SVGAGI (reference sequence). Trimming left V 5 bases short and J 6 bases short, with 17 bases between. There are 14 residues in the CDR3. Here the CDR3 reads CASSLLGYSGEQYV. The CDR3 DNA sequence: TGTGCCAGCAGTCTACTAGGTTATTCAGGCGAGCAGTACGTC.

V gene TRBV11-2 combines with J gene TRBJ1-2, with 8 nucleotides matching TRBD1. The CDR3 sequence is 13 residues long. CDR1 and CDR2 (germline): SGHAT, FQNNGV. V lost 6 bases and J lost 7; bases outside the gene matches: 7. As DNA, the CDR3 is TGTGCCAGCAGAAGCGGACAGGGTGGTGGCTACACCTTC. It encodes CASRSGQGGGYTF.

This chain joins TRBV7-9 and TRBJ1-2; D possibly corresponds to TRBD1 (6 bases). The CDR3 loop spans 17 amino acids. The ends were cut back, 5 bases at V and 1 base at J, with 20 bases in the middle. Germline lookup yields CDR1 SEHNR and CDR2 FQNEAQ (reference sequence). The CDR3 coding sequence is TGTGCCAGCAGCCCGTCGCAGGGGAGGGGCGATAACTATGGCTACACCTTC. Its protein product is CASSPSQGRGDNYGYTF.

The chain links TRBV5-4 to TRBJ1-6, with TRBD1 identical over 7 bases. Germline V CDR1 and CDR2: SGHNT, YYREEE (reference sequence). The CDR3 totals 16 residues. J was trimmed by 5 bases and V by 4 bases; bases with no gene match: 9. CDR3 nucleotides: TGTGCCAGCAGCCTCGGACAGGAGGCTAATAATTCACCCCTCCACTTT. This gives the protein CASSLGQEANNSPLHF.

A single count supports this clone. CDR3 region: CASSYDRETQYF. The DNA for the CDR3 is TGTGCCAGCTCATATGACAGGGAGACGCAGTATTTT. The rearrangement links TRBV18 to TRBJ2-3; 7 bases line up with TRBD1. CDR3 length equals 12 residues. CDR1 and CDR2 (germline): KGHSH, LQKENI. J was trimmed by 9 bases and V by 5 bases; bases with no gene match: 5.

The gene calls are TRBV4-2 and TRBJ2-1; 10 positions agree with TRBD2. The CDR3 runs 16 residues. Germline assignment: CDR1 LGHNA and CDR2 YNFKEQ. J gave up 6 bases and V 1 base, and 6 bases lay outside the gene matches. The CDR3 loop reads CASSQGAGGPFNEQFF. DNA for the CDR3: TGTGCCAGCAGCCAAGGAGCGGGGGGGCCTTTCAATGAGCAGTTCTTC.

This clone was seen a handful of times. The CDR3 here is CASRGLAAYNEQFF. DNA for the CDR3: TGTGCCAGCAGGGGACTAGCGGCCTACAATGAGCAGTTCTTC. The chain recombines TRBV6-5 with TRBJ2-1; TRBD2 matches at 11 bases. The germline CDR1 and CDR2 sequences are MNHEY and SVGAGI. V gave up 6 bases and J gave up 2 bases; unmatched junction bases: 0. The CDR3 has 14 residues.

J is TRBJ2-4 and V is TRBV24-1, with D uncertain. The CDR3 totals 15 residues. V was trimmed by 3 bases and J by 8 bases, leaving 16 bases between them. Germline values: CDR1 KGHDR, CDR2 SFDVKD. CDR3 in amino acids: CATSDPKTAQDIQYF. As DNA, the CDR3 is TGTGCCACCAGTGATCCTAAGACTGCGCAGGACATTCAGTACTTC.

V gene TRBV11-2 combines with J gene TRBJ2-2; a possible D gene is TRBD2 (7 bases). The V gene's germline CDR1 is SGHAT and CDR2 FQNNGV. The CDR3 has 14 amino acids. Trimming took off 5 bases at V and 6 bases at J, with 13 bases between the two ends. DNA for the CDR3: TGTGCCAGCAGCCGGGGGCGGGAGTCCGGGGAGCTGTTTTTT. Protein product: CASSRGRESGELFF.

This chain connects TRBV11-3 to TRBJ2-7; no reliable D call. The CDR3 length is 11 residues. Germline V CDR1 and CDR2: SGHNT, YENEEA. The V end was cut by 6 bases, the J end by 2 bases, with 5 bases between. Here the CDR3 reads CASRWAYEQYV. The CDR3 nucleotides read TGTGCCAGCAGGTGGGCCTACGAGCAGTACGTC.

CDR3 in amino acids: CASSQAHDRGKQFF. The CDR3 DNA reads TGTGCCAGCAGCCAAGCCCATGACAGGGGTAAGCAGTTCTTC. The chain is built from TRBV3-1 (or the pseudogene TRBV3-2) and TRBJ2-1; 8 nucleotides align to TRBD1. V lost 1 base, J lost 11 bases, and 7 bases stayed unmatched. CDR1 and CDR2 from the germline V gene are LGHDT and YNNKEL (reference sequence). The CDR3 has 14 amino acids.

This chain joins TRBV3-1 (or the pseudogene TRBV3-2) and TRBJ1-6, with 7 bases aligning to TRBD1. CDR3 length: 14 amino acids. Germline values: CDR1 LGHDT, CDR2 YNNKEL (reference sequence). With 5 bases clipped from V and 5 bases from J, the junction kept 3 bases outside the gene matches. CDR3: CASSTGTDNSPLHF. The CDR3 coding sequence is TGTGCCAGCAGCACCGGGACAGATAATTCACCCCTCCACTTT.

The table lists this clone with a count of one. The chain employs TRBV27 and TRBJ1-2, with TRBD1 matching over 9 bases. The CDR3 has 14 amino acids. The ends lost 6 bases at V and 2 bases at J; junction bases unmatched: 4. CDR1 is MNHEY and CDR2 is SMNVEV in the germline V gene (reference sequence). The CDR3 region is CASRDRGKNYGYTF. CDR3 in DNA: TGTGCCAGCAGGGACAGGGGTAAGAACTATGGCTACACCTTC.

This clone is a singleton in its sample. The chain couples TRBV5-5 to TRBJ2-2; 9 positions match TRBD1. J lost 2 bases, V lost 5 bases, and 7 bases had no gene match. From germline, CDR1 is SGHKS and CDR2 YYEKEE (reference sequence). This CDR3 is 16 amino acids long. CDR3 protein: CASSYDRGLNTGELFF. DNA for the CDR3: TGTGCCAGCAGTTATGACAGGGGGTTAAACACCGGGGAGCTGTTTTTT.

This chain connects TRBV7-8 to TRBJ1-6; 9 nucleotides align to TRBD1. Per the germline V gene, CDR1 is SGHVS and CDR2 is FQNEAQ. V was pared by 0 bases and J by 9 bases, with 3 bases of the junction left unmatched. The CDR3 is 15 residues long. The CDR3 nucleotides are TGTGCCAGCAGCTTAGCGGGACAGGGACGTTCACCCCTCCACTTT. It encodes CASSLAGQGRSPLHF.

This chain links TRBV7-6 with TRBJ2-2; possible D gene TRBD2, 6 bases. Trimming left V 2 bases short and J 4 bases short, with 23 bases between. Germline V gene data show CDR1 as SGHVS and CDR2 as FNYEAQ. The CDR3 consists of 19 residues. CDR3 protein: CASSLWRTGALLGTGELFF. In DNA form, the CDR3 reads TGTGCCAGCAGCTTATGGAGAACGGGAGCGCTTTTGGGCACCGGGGAGCTGTTTTTT.

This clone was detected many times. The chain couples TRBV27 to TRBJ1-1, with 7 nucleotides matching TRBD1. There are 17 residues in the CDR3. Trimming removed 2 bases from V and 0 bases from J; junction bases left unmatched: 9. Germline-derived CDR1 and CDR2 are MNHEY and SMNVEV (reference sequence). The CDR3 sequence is CASSLQRQGGLNTEAFF. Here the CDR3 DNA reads TGTGCCAGCAGTTTACAAAGACAGGGAGGTTTGAACACTGAAGCTTTCTTT.

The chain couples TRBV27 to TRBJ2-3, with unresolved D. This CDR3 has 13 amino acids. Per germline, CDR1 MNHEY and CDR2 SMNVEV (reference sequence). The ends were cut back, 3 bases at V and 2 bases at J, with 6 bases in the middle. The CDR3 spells CASSLRLTDTQYF. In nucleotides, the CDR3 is TGTGCCAGCAGTTTGCGTCTCACAGATACGCAGTATTTT.

CDR3 amino acids: CASSPDPDRGLYGYTF. DNA for the CDR3: TGTGCCAGCAGCCCAGACCCTGACAGGGGGCTCTATGGCTACACCTTC. This chain connects TRBV4-2 to TRBJ1-2, with 10 bases lining up with TRBD1. This CDR3 has 16 residues. V trimming: 4 bases; J trimming: 4 bases; junction bases outside the gene matches: 9. Germline lookup yields CDR1 LGHNA and CDR2 YNFKEQ.

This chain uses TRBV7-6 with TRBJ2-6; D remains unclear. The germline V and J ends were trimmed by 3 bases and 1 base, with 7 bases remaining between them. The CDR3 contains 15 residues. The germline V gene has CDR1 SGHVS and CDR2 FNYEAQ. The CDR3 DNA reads TGTGCCAGCAGCTTTCGTTATTCTGGGGCCAACGTCCTGACTTTC. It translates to CASSFRYSGANVLTF.

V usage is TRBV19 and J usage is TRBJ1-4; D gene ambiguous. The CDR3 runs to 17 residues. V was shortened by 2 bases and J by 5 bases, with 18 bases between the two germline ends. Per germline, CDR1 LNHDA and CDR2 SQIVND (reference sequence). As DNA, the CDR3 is TGTGCCAGTAGTATACCCGCCCGGGATCCCGTAAATGAAAAACTGTTTTTT. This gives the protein CASSIPARDPVNEKLFF.

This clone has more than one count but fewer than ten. The CDR3 sequence is CASSYRSPPFEQYV. The CDR3 DNA sequence: TGTGCCAGCAGTTATCGCAGCCCTCCTTTCGAGCAGTACGTC. The chain joins TRBV6-2 or TRBV6-3 to TRBJ2-7, with D unresolved. Germline V gene lookup returns CDR1 MNHEY and CDR2 SVGEGT. The CDR3 extends over 14 amino acids. The V gene lost 3 bases and the J gene lost 6 bases, with 15 bases spanning the gap.

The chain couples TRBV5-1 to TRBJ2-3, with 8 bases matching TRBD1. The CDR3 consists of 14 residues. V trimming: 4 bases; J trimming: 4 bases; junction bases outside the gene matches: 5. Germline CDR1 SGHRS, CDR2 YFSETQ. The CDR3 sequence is CASSPRTGPDTQYF. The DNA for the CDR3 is TGCGCCAGCAGCCCCAGGACAGGGCCAGATACGCAGTATTTT.

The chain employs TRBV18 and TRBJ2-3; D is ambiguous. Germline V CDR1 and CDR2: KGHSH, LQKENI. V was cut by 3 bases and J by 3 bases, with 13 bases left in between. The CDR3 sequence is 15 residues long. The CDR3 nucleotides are TGTGCCAGCTCACCGACTCCGCAAGGTACAGATACGCAGTATTTT. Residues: CASSPTPQGTDTQYF.

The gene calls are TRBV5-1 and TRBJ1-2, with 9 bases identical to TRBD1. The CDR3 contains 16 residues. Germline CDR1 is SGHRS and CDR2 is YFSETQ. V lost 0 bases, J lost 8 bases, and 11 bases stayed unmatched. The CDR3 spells CASSLVGGTGQGGYTF. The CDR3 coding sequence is TGCGCCAGCAGCTTGGTCGGCGGGACAGGGCAAGGGGGCTACACCTTC.

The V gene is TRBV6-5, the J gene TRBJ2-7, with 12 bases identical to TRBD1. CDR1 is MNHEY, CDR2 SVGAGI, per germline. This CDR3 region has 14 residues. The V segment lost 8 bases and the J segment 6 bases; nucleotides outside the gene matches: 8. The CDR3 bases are TGTGCCAGCCCCTCCGGGACAGGGGGCCTCGAGCAGTACTTC. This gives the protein CASPSGTGGLEQYF.

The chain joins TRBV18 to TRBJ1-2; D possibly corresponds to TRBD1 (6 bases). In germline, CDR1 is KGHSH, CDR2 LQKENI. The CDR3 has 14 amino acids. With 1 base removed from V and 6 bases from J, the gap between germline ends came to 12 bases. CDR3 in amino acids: CASSPQGGIHGYTF. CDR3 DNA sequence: TGTGCCAGCTCACCACAGGGGGGAATCCATGGCTACACCTTC. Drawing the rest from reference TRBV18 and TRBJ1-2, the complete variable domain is NAGVMQNPRHLVRRRGQEARLRCSPMKGHSHVYWYRQLPEEGLKFMVYLQKENIIDESGMPKERFSAEFPKEGPSILRIQQVVRGDSAAYFCASSPQGGIHGYTFGSGTRLTVV.

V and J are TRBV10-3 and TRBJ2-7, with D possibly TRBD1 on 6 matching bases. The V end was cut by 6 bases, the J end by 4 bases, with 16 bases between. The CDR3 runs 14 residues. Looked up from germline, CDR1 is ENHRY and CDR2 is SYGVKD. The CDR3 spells CAIRIQRDKYEQYV. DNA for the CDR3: TGTGCCATCAGGATTCAACGGGACAAATACGAGCAGTACGTC.

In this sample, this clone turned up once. The CDR3 is CASSYGQGGEAFF. In DNA form, the CDR3 reads TGTGCCAGCAGCTACGGACAGGGTGGTGAAGCTTTCTTT. This chain links TRBV6-5 with TRBJ1-1; 8 positions agree with TRBD1. The CDR3 length is 13 residues. Germline V lookup: CDR1 MNHEY, CDR2 SVGAGI. V dropped 6 bases and J dropped 7; count of bases not matched to a gene: 7.

The CDR3 region has the DNA TGTGCCAGCAGCTTAGGATCGACATCCAATCAGCCCCAGCATTTT. This translates into CASSLGSTSNQPQHF. The chain has TRBV7-3 and TRBJ1-5, with D hard to call. Germline CDR1 and CDR2: SGHTA and FQGTGA. The CDR3 runs to 15 residues. Between the trimmed V and J ends, which lost 2 bases and 3 bases, there was a span of 11 bases.

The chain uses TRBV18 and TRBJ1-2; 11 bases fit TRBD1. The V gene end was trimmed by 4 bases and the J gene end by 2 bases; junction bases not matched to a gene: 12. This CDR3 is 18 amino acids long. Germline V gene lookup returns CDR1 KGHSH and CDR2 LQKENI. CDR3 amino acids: CASSRTGTGGIQNYGYTF. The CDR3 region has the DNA TGTGCCAGCTCACGGACCGGGACAGGGGGGATACAAAACTATGGCTACACCTTC. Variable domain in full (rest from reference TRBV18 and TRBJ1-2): NAGVMQNPRHLVRRRGQEARLRCSPMKGHSHVYWYRQLPEEGLKFMVYLQKENIIDESGMPKERFSAEFPKEGPSILRIQQVVRGDSAAYFCASSRTGTGGIQNYGYTFGSGTRLTVV.

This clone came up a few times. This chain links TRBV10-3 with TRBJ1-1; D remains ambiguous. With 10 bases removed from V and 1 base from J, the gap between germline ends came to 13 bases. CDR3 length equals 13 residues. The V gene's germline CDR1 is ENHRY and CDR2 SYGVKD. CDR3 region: CATGGRTNTEAFF. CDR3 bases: TGTGCCACCGGCGGGCGGACGAACACTGAAGCTTTCTTT.